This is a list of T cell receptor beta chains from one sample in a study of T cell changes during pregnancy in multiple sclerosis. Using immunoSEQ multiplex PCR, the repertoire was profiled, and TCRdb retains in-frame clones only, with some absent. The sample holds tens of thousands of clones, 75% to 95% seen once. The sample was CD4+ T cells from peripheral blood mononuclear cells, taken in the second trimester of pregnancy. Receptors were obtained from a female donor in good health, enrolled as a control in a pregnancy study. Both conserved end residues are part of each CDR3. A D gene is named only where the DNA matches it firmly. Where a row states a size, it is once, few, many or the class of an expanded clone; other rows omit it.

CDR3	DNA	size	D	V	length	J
CASSLGWGQTNTGELFF	TGTGCCAGCAGCTTAGGATGGGGACAGACAAACACCGGGGAGCTGTTTTTT	-	TRBD1	TRBV7-2	17	TRBJ2-2
CASSLAQNGELFF	TGCGCCAGCAGCTTGGCCCAGAACGGGGAGCTGTTTTTT	-	-	TRBV5-1	13	TRBJ2-2
CASSLLYGYTF	TGTGCCAGCAGCTTACTCTATGGCTACACCTTC	-	-	TRBV13	11	TRBJ1-2
CASSKVEGGGRNEQFF	TGTGCCAGTAGTAAAGTGGAGGGAGGGGGTCGGAATGAGCAGTTCTTC	once	-	TRBV19	16	TRBJ2-1
CASSPGQGSNTEAFF	TGCGCCAGCAGCCCCGGACAGGGTTCGAACACTGAAGCTTTCTTT	once	TRBD1	TRBV5-1	15	TRBJ1-1
CASRVSISSTGFPNYGYTF	TGTGCCAGTAGGGTCAGTATCTCGTCAACAGGGTTTCCTAACTATGGCTACACCTTC	-	-	TRBV19	19	TRBJ1-2
CASSIGTGGETQYF	TGTGCCAGTAGTATAGGGACAGGGGGCGAGACCCAGTACTTC	-	TRBD1	TRBV19	14	TRBJ2-5
CASSLRETQYF	TGTGCCAGCAGCTTGCGGGAGACCCAGTACTTC	-	-	TRBV5-6	11	TRBJ2-5
CASSLGTSGTSGANVLTF	TGTGCCAGCAGCTTAGGGACTAGCGGGACCTCTGGGGCCAACGTCCTGACTTTC	-	TRBD2	TRBV7-2	18	TRBJ2-6
CASSLGENYGYTF	TGCGCCAGCAGCCTGGGAGAGAACTATGGCTACACCTTC	-	-	TRBV5-1	13	TRBJ1-2
CASSVASQGNTGELFF	TGTGCCAGCAGCGTAGCTAGTCAGGGGAACACCGGGGAGCTGTTTTTT	-	-	TRBV9	16	TRBJ2-2